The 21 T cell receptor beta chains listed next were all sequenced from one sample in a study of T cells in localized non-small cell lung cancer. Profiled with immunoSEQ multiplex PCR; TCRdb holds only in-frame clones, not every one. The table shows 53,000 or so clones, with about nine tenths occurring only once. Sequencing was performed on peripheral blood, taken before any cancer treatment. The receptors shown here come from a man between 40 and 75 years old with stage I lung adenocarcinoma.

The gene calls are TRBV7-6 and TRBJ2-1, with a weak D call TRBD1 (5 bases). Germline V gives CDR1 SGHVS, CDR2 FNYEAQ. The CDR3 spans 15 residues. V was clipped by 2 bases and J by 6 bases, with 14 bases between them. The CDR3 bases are TGTGCCAGCAGCTTATCCCCCCGTCAGGGCAATGAGCAGTTCTTC. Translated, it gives CASSLSPRQGNEQFF. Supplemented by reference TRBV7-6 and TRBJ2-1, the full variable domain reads GAGVSQSPRYKVTKRGQDVALRCDPISGHVSLYWYRQALGQGPEFLTYFNYEAQQDKSGLPNDRFSAERPEGSISTLTIQRTEQRDSAMYRCASSLSPRQGNEQFFGPGTRLTVL.

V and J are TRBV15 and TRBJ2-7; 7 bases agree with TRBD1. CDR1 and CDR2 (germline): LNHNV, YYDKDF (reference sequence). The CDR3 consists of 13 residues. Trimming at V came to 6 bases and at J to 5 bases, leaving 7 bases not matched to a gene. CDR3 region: CATSQDRDHEQYF. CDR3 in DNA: TGTGCCACCAGTCAAGACAGGGACCACGAGCAGTACTTC.

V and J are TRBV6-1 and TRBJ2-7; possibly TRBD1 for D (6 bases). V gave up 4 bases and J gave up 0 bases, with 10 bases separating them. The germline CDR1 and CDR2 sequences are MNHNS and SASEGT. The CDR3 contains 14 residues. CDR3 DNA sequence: TGTGCCAGCAGTGGGCAGGGGCACTCCTACGAGCAGTACTTC. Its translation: CASSGQGHSYEQYF.

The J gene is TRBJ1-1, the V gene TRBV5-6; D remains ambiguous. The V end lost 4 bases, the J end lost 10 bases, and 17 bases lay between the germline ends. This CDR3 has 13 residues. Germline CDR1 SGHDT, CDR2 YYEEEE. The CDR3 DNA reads TGTGCCAGCAGCCGACCGGGGAACCTAGGAGCTTTCTTT. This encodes CASSRPGNLGAFF.

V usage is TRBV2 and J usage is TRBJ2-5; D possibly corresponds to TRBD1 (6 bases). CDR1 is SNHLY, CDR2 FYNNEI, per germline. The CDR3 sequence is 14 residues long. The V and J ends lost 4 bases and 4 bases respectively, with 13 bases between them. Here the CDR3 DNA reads TGTGCCAGCAGTGTCTTGGGGGCAAGAGAGACCCAGTACTTC. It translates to CASSVLGARETQYF.

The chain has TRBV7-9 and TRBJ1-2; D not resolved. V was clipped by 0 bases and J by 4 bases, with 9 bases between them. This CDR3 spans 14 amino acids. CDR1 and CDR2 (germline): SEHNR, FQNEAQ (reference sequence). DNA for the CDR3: TGTGCCAGCAGCTTAGCTGGTGCAGTCTATGGCTACACCTTC. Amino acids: CASSLAGAVYGYTF.

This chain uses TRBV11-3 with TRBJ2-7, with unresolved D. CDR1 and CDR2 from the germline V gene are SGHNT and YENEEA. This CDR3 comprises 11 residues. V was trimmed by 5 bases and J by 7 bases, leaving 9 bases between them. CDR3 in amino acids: CASSPSREQYF. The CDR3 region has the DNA TGTGCCAGCAGCCCCTCCAGGGAGCAGTACTTC.

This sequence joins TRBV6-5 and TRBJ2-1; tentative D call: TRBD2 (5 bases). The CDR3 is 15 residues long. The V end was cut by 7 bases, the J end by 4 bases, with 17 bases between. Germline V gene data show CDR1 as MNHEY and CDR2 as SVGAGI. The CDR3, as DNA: TGTGCCAGCACCAACTTGGCGGGTGGATACAATGAGCAGTTCTTC. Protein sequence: CASTNLAGGYNEQFF.

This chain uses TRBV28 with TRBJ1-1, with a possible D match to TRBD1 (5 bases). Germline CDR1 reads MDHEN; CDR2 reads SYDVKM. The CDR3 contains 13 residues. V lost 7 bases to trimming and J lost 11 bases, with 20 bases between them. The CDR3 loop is CASTPGKGRGAFF. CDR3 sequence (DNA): TGTGCCAGCACTCCCGGGAAGGGACGAGGGGCTTTCTTT.

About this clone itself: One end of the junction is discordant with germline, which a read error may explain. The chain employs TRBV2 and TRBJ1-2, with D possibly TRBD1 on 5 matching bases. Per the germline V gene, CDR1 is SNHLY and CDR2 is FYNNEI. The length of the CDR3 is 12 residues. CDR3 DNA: TGCGCTAGTTGGGGGGGTAGCGATGGCTACACCTTC. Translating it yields CASWGGSDGYTF.

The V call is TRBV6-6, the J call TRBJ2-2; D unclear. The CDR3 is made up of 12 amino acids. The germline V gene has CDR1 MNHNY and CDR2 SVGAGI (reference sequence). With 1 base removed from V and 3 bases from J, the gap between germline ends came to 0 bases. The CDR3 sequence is CASSYYTGELFF. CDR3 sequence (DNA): TGTGCCAGCAGTTACTACACCGGGGAGCTGTTTTTT.

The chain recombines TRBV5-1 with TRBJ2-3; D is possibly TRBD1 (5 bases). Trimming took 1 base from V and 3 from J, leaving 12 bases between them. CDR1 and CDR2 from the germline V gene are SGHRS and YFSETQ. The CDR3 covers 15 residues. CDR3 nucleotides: TGCGCCAGCAGCTTGTTCGGATACAGGACAGATACGCAGTATTTT. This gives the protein CASSLFGYRTDTQYF.

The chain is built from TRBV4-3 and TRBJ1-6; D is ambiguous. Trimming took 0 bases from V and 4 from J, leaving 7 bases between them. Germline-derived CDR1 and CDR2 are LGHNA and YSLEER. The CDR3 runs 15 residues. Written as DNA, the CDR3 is TGCGCCAGCAGCCAAGAACGGGGATATAATTCACCCCTCCACTTT. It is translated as CASSQERGYNSPLHF.

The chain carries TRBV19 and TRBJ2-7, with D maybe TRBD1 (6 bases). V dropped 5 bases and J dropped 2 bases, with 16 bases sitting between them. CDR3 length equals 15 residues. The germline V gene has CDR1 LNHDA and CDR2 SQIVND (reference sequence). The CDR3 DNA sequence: TGTGCCAGTAGTCCCCGACAGGCACTTACCTACGAGCAGTACTTC. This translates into CASSPRQALTYEQYF.

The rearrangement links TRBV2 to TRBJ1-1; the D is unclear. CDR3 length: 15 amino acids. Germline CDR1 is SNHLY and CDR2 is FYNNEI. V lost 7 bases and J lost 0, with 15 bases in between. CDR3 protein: CASTSLGNVNTEAFF. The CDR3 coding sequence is TGTGCCAGCACCTCCTTAGGTAATGTGAACACTGAAGCTTTCTTT.

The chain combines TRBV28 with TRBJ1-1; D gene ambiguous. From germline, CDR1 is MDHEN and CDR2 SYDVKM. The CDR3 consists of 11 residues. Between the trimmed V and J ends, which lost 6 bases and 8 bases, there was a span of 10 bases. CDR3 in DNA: TGTGCCAGCAGGGTGACGGAGGAAGCTTTCTTT. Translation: CASRVTEEAFF.

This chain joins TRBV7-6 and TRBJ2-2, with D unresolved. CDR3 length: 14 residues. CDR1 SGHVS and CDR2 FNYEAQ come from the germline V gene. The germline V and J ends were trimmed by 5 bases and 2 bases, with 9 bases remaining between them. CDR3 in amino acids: CASSADPNTGELFF. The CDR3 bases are TGTGCCAGCAGCGCAGACCCCAACACCGGGGAGCTGTTTTTT.

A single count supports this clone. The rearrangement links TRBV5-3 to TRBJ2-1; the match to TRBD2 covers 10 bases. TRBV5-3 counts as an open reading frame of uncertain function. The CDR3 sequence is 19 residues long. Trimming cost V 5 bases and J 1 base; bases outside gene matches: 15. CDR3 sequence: CARRPSRPPGLASYNEQFF. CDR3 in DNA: TGTGCCAGAAGACCATCAAGACCGCCGGGACTAGCGTCCTACAATGAGCAGTTCTTC.

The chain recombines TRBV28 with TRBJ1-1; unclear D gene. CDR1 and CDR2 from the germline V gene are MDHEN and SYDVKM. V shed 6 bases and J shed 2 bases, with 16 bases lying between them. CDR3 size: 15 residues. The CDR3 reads CASRSGGSRNTEAFF. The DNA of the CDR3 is TGTGCCAGCAGGAGTGGCGGGTCGCGAAACACTGAAGCTTTCTTT.

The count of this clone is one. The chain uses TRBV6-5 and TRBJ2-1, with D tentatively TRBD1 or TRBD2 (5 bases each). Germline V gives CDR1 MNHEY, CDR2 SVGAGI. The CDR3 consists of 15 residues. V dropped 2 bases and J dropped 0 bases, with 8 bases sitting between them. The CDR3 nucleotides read TGTGCCAGCAGTTACGTTGGGGGCTCCTACAATGAGCAGTTCTTC. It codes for CASSYVGGSYNEQFF.

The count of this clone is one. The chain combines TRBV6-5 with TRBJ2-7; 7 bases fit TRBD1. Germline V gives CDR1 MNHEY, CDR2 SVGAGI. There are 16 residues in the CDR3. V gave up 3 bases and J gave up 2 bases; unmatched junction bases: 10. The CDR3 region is CASSYSPGTAAYEQYF. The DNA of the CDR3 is TGTGCCAGCAGTTATTCCCCCGGGACAGCAGCCTACGAGCAGTACTTC.